This T cell receptor beta chain was captured by sequencing in a study of radiotherapy plus CTLA-4 blockade in lung cancer. Overall study context: Disease control was achieved by 31% of patients, and objective responses by 15% to 20%. Study-wide findings and caveats: TCR clones from tumors expanded in blood after radiotherapy plus ipilimumab. With interferon-beta, early dynamics of blood T cell clones were reported to best predict response.

Notes on this clone: Its target is not known.

This CDR3 region has 18 residues. The V segment lost 0 bases and the J segment 0 bases; nucleotides outside the gene matches: 8. CDR1 SGDLS and CDR2 YYNGEE come from the germline V gene. Profiled with immunoSEQ multiplex PCR; TCRdb holds only in-frame clones, not every one. The sample shows under 65,000 clones, about three quarters of them seen only once. The chain combines TRBV9 with TRBJ2-1; 8 bases line up with TRBD2. The sample in question was peripheral blood, obtained from a patient treated with radiotherapy plus ipilimumab. The TCR originated in a human donor with non-small cell lung cancer whose response to radiotherapy plus ipilimumab could not be evaluated. CDR3 in amino acids: CASSVALAELSSYNEQFF. DNA of the CDR3: TGTGCCAGCAGCGTAGCACTAGCGGAACTAAGCTCCTACAATGAGCAGTTCTTC.